The 32 T cell receptor beta chains reported below all come from one sample, sequenced in a study of T cells in Graves' hyperthyroidism and ophthalmopathy. TCR beta CDR3 sequences were amplified from RNA transcripts. An initial round of RT-PCR targeting the TCR CDR3 relied on the HTBI primer set. MiXCR, run by TCRdb on the multiplex PCR reads, gives a single entry per CDR3 protein. The data contain around 450,000 distinct CDR3 sequences, around 15% of them singletons. The sample taken for sequencing was blood. These receptors were obtained from a woman aged 18-29 years with Graves' hyperthyroidism.

This clonotype was recorded many times. The J gene is TRBJ1-1, the V gene TRBV29-1; D is uncertain. The germline V and J ends were trimmed by 4 bases and 0 bases, with 9 bases remaining between them. The CDR3 runs 13 residues. The germline V gene encodes CDR1 SQVTM and CDR2 ANQGSEA. The DNA of the CDR3 is TGCAGCGTTGTGGGTCGGATGAACACTGAAGCTTTCTTT. Translating it yields CSVVGRMNTEAFF.

The table lists this clonotype with many counts. The CDR3 loop is CASSLGTVFQETQYF. The CDR3 nucleotides are TGTGCCAGCAGTTTGGGGACCGTGTTTCAAGAGACCCAGTACTTC. The rearrangement joins TRBV28 to TRBJ2-5; the D call may be TRBD1 or TRBD2 (5 bases each). CDR1 is MDHEN, CDR2 SYDVKM, per germline. The V gene lost 3 bases and the J gene lost 2 bases, with 13 bases spanning the gap. The CDR3 contains 15 residues. Full variable domain (missing parts from reference TRBV28 and TRBJ2-5): DVKVTQSSRYLVKRTGEKVFLECVQDMDHENMFWYRQDPGLGLRLIYFSYDVKMKEKGDIPEGYSVSREKKERFSLILESASTNQTSMYLCASSLGTVFQETQYFGPGTRLLVL.

This clonotype was detected ten times or more. The J gene is TRBJ2-1, the V gene TRBV19, with 8 nucleotides matching TRBD2. This CDR3 region has 15 residues. Germline V gene data show CDR1 as LNHDA and CDR2 as SQIVND (reference sequence). The V segment lost 3 bases and the J segment 3 bases; nucleotides outside the gene matches: 4. CDR3 protein: CASSISGGDYNEQFF. CDR3 DNA sequence: TGTGCCAGTAGTATTTCGGGAGGGGACTACAATGAGCAGTTCTTC. Combining the CDR3 with reference TRBV19 and TRBJ2-1 gives the whole variable domain DGGITQSPKYLFRKEGQNVTLSCEQNLNHDAMYWYRQDPGQGLRLIYYSQIVNDFQKGDIAEGYSVSREKKESFPLTVTSAQKNPTAFYLCASSISGGDYNEQFFGPGTRLTVL.

This clonotype came up many times. This chain links TRBV29-1 with TRBJ2-7, with 7 positions matching TRBD1. V lost 7 bases to trimming and J lost 6 bases; unmatched junction nucleotides: 12. The CDR3 is 13 amino acids. Germline V gene data show CDR1 as SQVTM and CDR2 as ANQGSEA. This CDR3 reads CSGMTGTRSEQYF. CDR3 nucleotides: TGCAGCGGAATGACAGGGACGAGGTCCGAGCAGTACTTC.

This clonotype was counted at least ten times. V gene TRBV12-3 or TRBV12-4 combines with J gene TRBJ2-5; the D is unclear. The length of the CDR3 is 13 residues. V was cut by 1 base and J by 4 bases, with 7 bases left in between. The CDR3 is CASSLGVTETQYF. In DNA, the CDR3 is TGTGCCAGCAGTTTAGGGGTGACAGAGACCCAGTACTTC.

This clonotype was counted many times. The chain links TRBV11-1 to TRBJ1-1, with D unclear. CDR3 length: 11 residues. Germline CDR1 SGHAT, CDR2 FQDESV (reference sequence). V dropped 5 bases and J dropped 7 bases, with 8 bases sitting between them. CDR3 region: CASSSSLEAFF. DNA of the CDR3: TGTGCCAGCAGCAGCAGCCTTGAAGCTTTCTTT.

This sequence joins TRBV5-1 and TRBJ2-6; no clear D. Per the germline V gene, CDR1 is SGHRS and CDR2 is YFSETQ. V was pared by 6 bases and J by 1 base, with 5 bases between. The CDR3 runs 13 residues. The CDR3 region has the DNA TGCGCCAGCACCAAGTCTGGGGCCAACGTCCTGACTTTC. Translation: CASTKSGANVLTF.

This clonotype was seen more than once but under ten times. The gene calls are TRBV4-1 and TRBJ2-5; TRBD2 is a possible D gene (6 bases). The V end was cut by 4 bases, the J end by 4 bases, with 10 bases between. CDR3 length equals 13 residues. Germline lookup yields CDR1 MGHRA and CDR2 YSYEKL. DNA of the CDR3: TGCGCCAGCAGCCCGGGGACTGTAGAGACCCAGTACTTC. Protein: CASSPGTVETQYF.

This clonotype turned up a few times. The CDR3 region is CSAGTGGNSPLHF. DNA for the CDR3: TGCAGTGCCGGGACGGGGGGTAATTCACCCCTCCACTTT. This chain joins TRBV20-1 and TRBJ1-6; D is perhaps TRBD1 (5 bases). The CDR3 contains 13 residues. Germline values: CDR1 DFQATT, CDR2 SNEGSKA (reference sequence). The ends were cut back, 6 bases at V and 6 bases at J, with 12 bases in the middle.

This clonotype was observed many times. V usage is TRBV12-3 or TRBV12-4 and J usage is TRBJ2-1; D uncertain. CDR3 length equals 14 residues. The V end lost 5 bases, the J end lost 10 bases, and 18 bases lay between the germline ends. CDR3 in DNA: TGTGCCAGCAGTCTCCGGCTGGGCTCGTGGGAGCAGTTCTTC. This sequence encodes CASSLRLGSWEQFF.

This clonotype was counted ten times or more. The V call is TRBV3-1, the J call TRBJ1-5, with D perhaps TRBD1 (5 bases). The CDR3 loop spans 15 amino acids. V dropped 0 bases and J dropped 4 bases, with 10 bases sitting between them. Per germline, CDR1 LGHDT and CDR2 YNNKEL (reference sequence). The CDR3 loop reads CASSQDRGENQPQHF. The CDR3, as DNA: TGTGCCAGCAGCCAAGATAGAGGGGAGAATCAGCCCCAGCATTTT.

This clonotype showed up many times. The germline gene is not matched at one end of the junction; a read error may be the cause. The V call is TRBV7-7, the J call TRBJ2-1; 7 nucleotides agree with TRBD1. This CDR3 contains 14 residues. From germline, CDR1 is SSHAT and CDR2 FNYEAQ (reference sequence). CDR3 sequence (DNA): TGTGCTAGCAGCATCGGGACAGTAAACAATGAGCAGTTCTTC. This encodes CASSIGTVNNEQFF.

For this clonotype: One base away lies a much larger clone, so this may be a sequencing read error. The genes are TRBV28 and TRBJ2-6, with no clear D. This CDR3 contains 15 residues. Germline V lookup: CDR1 MDHEN, CDR2 SYDVKM. The CDR3 DNA follows: TGTGTCAGCAGTTACCATCAGACTGGGGCCAACGTCCTGACTTTC. Amino acids: CVSSYHQTGANVLTF.

V gene TRBV11-2 combines with J gene TRBJ2-1, with 9 bases matching TRBD2. Trimming at V came to 4 bases and at J to 6 bases, leaving 10 bases not matched to a gene. CDR1 is SGHAT, CDR2 FQNNGV, per germline. The CDR3 spans 16 residues. The CDR3 spells CASSSPLVAGANEQFF. The CDR3 nucleotides are TGTGCCAGCAGCTCCCCCTTAGTAGCGGGAGCCAATGAGCAGTTCTTC.

In its sample, this clonotype was seen many times. V is TRBV28 and J is TRBJ2-1; TRBD2 matches 7 bases. The CDR3 runs to 17 residues. CDR1 MDHEN and CDR2 SYDVKM come from the germline V gene. Losses at the gene ends were 1 base for V and 4 bases for J; bases not matched to a gene: 10. The CDR3 loop is CASSLLGGRALYNEQFF. Here the CDR3 DNA reads TGTGCCAGCAGTTTATTGGGTGGGAGGGCCCTATACAATGAGCAGTTCTTC.

J is TRBJ1-2 and V is TRBV20-1, with 7 bases identical to TRBD1. The V and J ends lost 0 bases and 6 bases, in that order; junction bases with no gene match: 7. The germline V gene has CDR1 DFQATT and CDR2 SNEGSKA (reference sequence). The CDR3 covers 14 residues. The CDR3 coding sequence is TGCAGTGCTAGAGATCTAACAGGGGCGGATGGCTACACCTTC. This sequence encodes CSARDLTGADGYTF.

This clonotype was seen only a few times. Given a much more abundant clone one base away, this may be a read error. The V call is TRBV3-1, the J call TRBJ1-1; 8 positions match TRBD1. Germline assignment: CDR1 LGHDT and CDR2 YNNKEL (reference sequence). The CDR3 has 16 residues. J gave up 2 bases and V 4 bases, and 9 bases lay outside the gene matches. CDR3 nucleotides: TGTGCCAGCAGCCGTCGGACAGGGAACCTCAACACTGAAGCTTTCTTT. Amino acids: CASSRRTGNLNTEAFF.

The chain is built from TRBV6-5 and TRBJ2-6; D might be TRBD1 (8 bases). Per the germline V gene, CDR1 is MNHEY and CDR2 is SVGAGI. Trimming cost V 6 bases and J 12 bases, with 21 bases left between them. The CDR3 covers 15 residues. The CDR3 coding sequence is TGTGCCAGCAGACTCGGACAGGGACGCGGGAGCGTCCTGACTTTC. Translation: CASRLGQGRGSVLTF.

This chain uses TRBV29-1 with TRBJ2-3, with TRBD2 as a possible D gene (5 bases). In germline, CDR1 is SQVTM, CDR2 ANQGSEA. The CDR3 spans 16 residues. V gave up 0 bases and J gave up 8 bases, with 21 bases separating them. CDR3: CSVEDLGWEWSLTQYF. CDR3 sequence (DNA): TGCAGCGTTGAAGATCTTGGGTGGGAGTGGTCTCTTACGCAGTATTTT.

This clonotype was detected many times. This chain connects TRBV30 to TRBJ1-1; D is ambiguous. V was pared by 5 bases and J by 5 bases, with 18 bases between. This CDR3 region has 14 residues. Germline values: CDR1 GTSNPN, CDR2 SVGIG (reference sequence). The CDR3 DNA sequence: TGTGCCTGGTGCCGTGACGGAAGGATGACTGAAGCTTTCTTT. As protein: CAWCRDGRMTEAFF. The full variable domain, in which reference TRBV30 and TRBJ1-1 provide the parts outside the CDR3, is SQTIHQWPATLVQPVGSPLSLECTVEGTSNPNLYWYRQAAGRGLQLLFYSVGIGQISSEVPQNLSASRPQDRQFILSSKKLLLSDSGFYLCAWCRDGRMTEAFFGQGTRLTVV.

This clonotype came up many times. J is TRBJ2-1 and V is TRBV11-2; TRBD2 might be the D (6 bases). Trimming pared 5 bases from V and 0 bases from J, leaving 20 bases between. This CDR3 contains 18 residues. Germline V gene lookup returns CDR1 SGHAT and CDR2 FQNNGV. Written as DNA, the CDR3 is TGTGCCAGCAGCCCGAGACCTAGCGACTTAAGCTCCTACAATGAGCAGTTCTTC. Protein: CASSPRPSDLSSYNEQFF.

This clonotype came up many times. The CDR3 DNA follows: TGTGCCATCAGGGGGGGTTCCACAGATACGCAGTATTTT. Translation: CAIRGGSTDTQYF. The rearrangement links TRBV10-3 to TRBJ2-3, with D possibly being TRBD2 (6 bases). Germline values: CDR1 ENHRY, CDR2 SYGVKD. CDR3 length: 13 residues. The V gene lost 6 bases and the J gene lost 2 bases, with 9 bases spanning the gap.

The chain is built from TRBV30 and TRBJ1-1, with 11 positions matching TRBD1. With V trimmed by 0 bases and J by 5 bases, 2 bases remained unmatched. The CDR3 contains 14 residues. CDR1 is GTSNPN, CDR2 SVGIG, per germline (reference sequence). The CDR3 loop is CAWSVGTGGTEAFF. CDR3 coding DNA: TGTGCCTGGAGTGTAGGGACAGGGGGGACTGAAGCTTTCTTT.

This clonotype appeared many times. J is TRBJ2-2 and V is TRBV30; D perhaps matches TRBD1 (5 bases). Trimming stripped 2 bases from V and 5 bases from J, with 24 bases between. This CDR3 region has 18 residues. Per the germline V gene, CDR1 is GTSNPN and CDR2 is SVGIG (reference sequence). The CDR3 loop is CAWSRTPGLNRWTGELFF. The CDR3 bases are TGTGCCTGGAGTCGAACCCCAGGGCTAAACAGGTGGACCGGGGAGCTGTTTTTT.

In this sample, this clonotype turned up a few times. The rearrangement links TRBV7-3 to TRBJ2-1; D perhaps matches TRBD2 (5 bases). Per the germline V gene, CDR1 is SGHTA and CDR2 is FQGTGA. V was cut by 5 bases and J by 4 bases, with 12 bases left in between. The CDR3 is made up of 14 amino acids. The CDR3 here is CASSRGFPYNEQFF. CDR3 coding DNA: TGTGCCAGCAGCCGAGGGTTTCCGTACAATGAGCAGTTCTTC.

This chain connects TRBV20-1 to TRBJ1-5; D is possibly TRBD1 (5 bases). This CDR3 has 12 amino acids. The V and J ends lost 5 bases and 5 bases respectively, with 10 bases between them. Germline V gives CDR1 DFQATT, CDR2 SNEGSKA (reference sequence). CDR3 sequence (DNA): TGCAGTGCTTTTGACAGTTATCAGCCCCAGCATTTT. As protein: CSAFDSYQPQHF.

This clonotype was counted many times. Here the CDR3 DNA reads TGTGCCAGCAGTCCAGCTCCTCAGAACGTAGAGACCCAGTACTTC. This gives the protein CASSPAPQNVETQYF. The chain joins TRBV28 to TRBJ2-5, with D unclear. Germline lookup yields CDR1 MDHEN and CDR2 SYDVKM. The CDR3 totals 15 residues. Trimming cost V 5 bases and J 4 bases, with 17 bases left between them.

At least ten counts were recorded for this clonotype. V and J are TRBV20-1 and TRBJ2-7, with D perhaps matching TRBD1 or TRBD2 (5 bases each). This CDR3 is 16 amino acids long. V was cut by 0 bases and J by 1 base, with 16 bases left in between. In germline, CDR1 is DFQATT, CDR2 SNEGSKA (reference sequence). CDR3 amino acids: CSAREGTGRTSYEQYF. In nucleotides, the CDR3 is TGCAGTGCTAGAGAGGGAACGGGGCGGACGTCCTACGAGCAGTACTTC.

This sequence joins TRBV6-5 and TRBJ2-7; D perhaps matches TRBD2 (5 bases). The CDR3 runs to 15 residues. Germline V gives CDR1 MNHEY, CDR2 SVGAGI. The ends were cut back, 2 bases at V and 4 bases at J, with 15 bases in the middle. The CDR3 DNA sequence: TGTGCCAGCAGTTACGTAGGACTTCAGTCGTACGAGCAGTACTTC. This encodes CASSYVGLQSYEQYF.

In this sample, this clonotype turned up a few times. The rearrangement joins TRBV20-1 to TRBJ2-7; 8 bases fit TRBD2. Germline CDR1 is DFQATT and CDR2 is SNEGSKA (reference sequence). This CDR3 region has 15 residues. V lost 5 bases to trimming and J lost 6 bases; unmatched junction nucleotides: 15. In DNA, the CDR3 is TGCAGTGCTCGCCCTACTAGCGGAGGACTAGGCGAGCAGTACTTC. Its translation: CSARPTSGGLGEQYF.

The chain recombines TRBV5-1 with TRBJ2-3, with D possibly TRBD2 on 5 matching bases. Germline CDR1 SGHRS, CDR2 YFSETQ. The CDR3 runs to 16 residues. Trimming removed 0 bases at V and 1 base at J, with 12 bases between. CDR3 sequence (DNA): TGCGCCAGCAGCTTGGCCCGGGGAGTGGGCACAGATACGCAGTATTTT. Amino acid sequence: CASSLARGVGTDTQYF. The full variable domain, with the rest looked up from reference TRBV5-1 and TRBJ2-3, is KAGVTQTPRYLIKTRGQQVTLSCSPISGHRSVSWYQQTPGQGLQFLFEYFSETQRNKGNFPGRFSGRQFSNSRSEMNVSTLELGDSALYLCASSLARGVGTDTQYFGPGTRLTVL.

The chain couples TRBV14 to TRBJ2-1; TRBD2 aligns across 10 bases. The ends lost 0 bases at V and 5 bases at J; junction bases unmatched: 4. Germline V lookup: CDR1 SGHDN, CDR2 FVKESK. The CDR3 is 16 amino acids. The DNA of the CDR3 is TGTGCCAGCAGCCAAGATACTAGCGGGACACACAATGAGCAGTTCTTC. It encodes CASSQDTSGTHNEQFF.